This T cell receptor beta chain was profiled in a study of blood T cell repertoires in COVID-19. Looking at the study overall: The United States, Italy and Spain provided the acute and convalescent COVID-19 samples.

Sequencing was performed with immunoSEQ multiplex PCR; in TCRdb, only in-frame clones are kept and a portion is missing. Here the sample spans some 210,000 clones, around four fifths being singletons. This study enrolled people aged roughly 18 to 89 from around 26 US geographic areas. This clone has only one observation. This TCR derives from a man aged 35 to 55 who had recovered from COVID-19. Sequencing was carried out using PBMCs or T cells enriched from blood (not recorded which).

This CDR3 is CASSYSLEGGYTF. The CDR3 nucleotides read TGTGCCAGCAGTTACTCTTTGGAGGGGGGCTACACCTTC. The genes are TRBV6-2 or TRBV6-3 and TRBJ1-2; perhaps TRBD1 as D (5 bases). V was pared by 0 bases and J by 8 bases, with 10 bases between. The germline gives CDR1 MNHEY, CDR2 SVGEGT. The CDR3 covers 13 residues.